Below are 13 T cell receptor beta chains sequenced from a single sample in a study of beta chain features in type 1 diabetes. The authors reverse transcribed all of the isolated RNA, so sequencing captured expressed TCRB transcripts. Measured with immunoSEQ multiplex PCR; TCRdb has only the in-frame clones, and not every one. The sample has 250,000 to 300,000 clones, 7.5% to 9.5% seen once. Sequencing was done on a sample of central memory CD4+ T cells from blood. The receptors derive from a young woman in good health.

This clone was counted a few times. This chain links TRBV29-1 with TRBJ1-2; a possible D gene is TRBD1 (5 bases). The CDR3 spans 13 residues. V lost 7 bases to trimming and J lost 11 bases, with 23 bases between them. Per germline, CDR1 SQVTM and CDR2 ANQGSEA. As DNA, the CDR3 is TGCAGCGCCCCATGGGGCAGCCGGGCGCTATACACCTTC. It translates to CSAPWGSRALYTF.

J is TRBJ1-2 and V is TRBV7-2, with 9 bases matching TRBD1. The ends lost 5 bases at V and 8 bases at J; junction bases unmatched: 12. CDR3 length: 15 residues. Per germline, CDR1 SGHTA and CDR2 FQGNSA. The CDR3 loop reads CASSPRRDRARGYTF. CDR3 DNA sequence: TGTGCCAGCAGCCCTAGGAGGGACAGGGCCCGGGGCTACACCTTC. Combining the CDR3 with reference TRBV7-2 and TRBJ1-2 gives the whole variable domain GAGVSQSPSNKVTEKGKDVELRCDPISGHTALYWYRQSLGQGLEFLIYFQGNSAPDKSGLPSDRFSAERTGGSVSTLTIQRTQQEDSAVYLCASSPRRDRARGYTFGSGTRLTVV.

This clone was observed a few times. The chain combines TRBV4-2 with TRBJ2-7; 7 positions match TRBD2. CDR1 is LGHNA and CDR2 is YNFKEQ in the germline V gene. The CDR3 is made up of 14 amino acids. V lost 3 bases and J lost 3; bases outside the gene matches: 5. CDR3 sequence reads: CASSQSGGGYEQYF. The CDR3 DNA reads TGTGCCAGCAGCCAGTCGGGCGGGGGCTACGAGCAGTACTTC.

This clone was detected a few times. The V call is TRBV2, the J call TRBJ1-2, with D possibly matching TRBD1 (6 bases). CDR3 length: 13 residues. Trimming removed 4 bases from V and 6 bases from J, with 12 bases in between. The germline V gene has CDR1 SNHLY and CDR2 FYNNEI. The CDR3 loop reads CASSVGGRNGYTF. The DNA for the CDR3 is TGTGCCAGCAGTGTTGGGGGGCGGAATGGCTACACCTTC.

The chain employs TRBV19 and TRBJ1-5; 8 nucleotides match TRBD1. V shed 4 bases and J 7 bases; nucleotides not matched to a gene: 15. CDR1 and CDR2 from the germline V gene are LNHDA and SQIVND (reference sequence). CDR3 length: 17 residues. The CDR3 nucleotides read TGTGCCAGTAGTACGAGGAACCCGACAGGGGACGGCCAGCCCCAGCATTTT. Encoded protein: CASSTRNPTGDGQPQHF. Variable domain in full (rest from reference TRBV19 and TRBJ1-5): DGGITQSPKYLFRKEGQNVTLSCEQNLNHDAMYWYRQDPGQGLRLIYYSQIVNDFQKGDIAEGYSVSREKKESFPLTVTSAQKNPTAFYLCASSTRNPTGDGQPQHFGDGTRLSIL.

This rearrangement joins TRBV4-3 to TRBJ2-6, with D possibly being TRBD1 or TRBD2 (5 bases each). The CDR3 runs to 15 residues. Germline V gives CDR1 LGHNA, CDR2 YSLEER. The germline V and J ends were trimmed by 4 bases and 1 base, with 8 bases remaining between them. The CDR3 nucleotides read TGCGCCAGCAGCCCGTGGGGGTCTGGGGCCAACGTCCTGACTTTC. Translated, it gives CASSPWGSGANVLTF.

This clone has just a few counts. V usage is TRBV7-2 and J usage is TRBJ2-3; 9 bases agree with TRBD2. Germline V lookup: CDR1 SGHTA, CDR2 FQGNSA. With 3 bases clipped from V and 7 bases from J, the junction kept 5 bases outside the gene matches. The CDR3 is made up of 14 amino acids. The CDR3 spells CASSFAGGTYTQYF. Written as DNA, the CDR3 is TGTGCCAGCAGCTTCGCGGGGGGGACATATACGCAGTATTTT. Filled out from reference TRBV7-2 and TRBJ2-3, the complete variable domain reads GAGVSQSPSNKVTEKGKDVELRCDPISGHTALYWYRQSLGQGLEFLIYFQGNSAPDKSGLPSDRFSAERTGGSVSTLTIQRTQQEDSAVYLCASSFAGGTYTQYFGPGTRLTVL.

V usage is TRBV7-2 and J usage is TRBJ2-3, with a weak D call TRBD1 (5 bases). V gave up 5 bases and J gave up 10 bases, with 16 bases separating them. Germline V gene data show CDR1 as SGHTA and CDR2 as FQGNSA. This CDR3 is 13 amino acids long. The CDR3 DNA reads as TGTGCCAGCAGCCCGGACATTCCCTACGCGCAGTATTTT. As protein: CASSPDIPYAQYF.

The gene calls are TRBV27 and TRBJ1-3; D perhaps matches TRBD1 (5 bases). CDR1 and CDR2 (germline): MNHEY, SMNVEV (reference sequence). This CDR3 has 13 amino acids. The DNA of the CDR3 is TGTGTCACCCGGGACCTCTCTGGAAACACCATATATTTT. It codes for CVTRDLSGNTIYF.

This clone was counted between two and nine times. This chain links TRBV18 with TRBJ1-3; D unresolved. The ends were cut back, 2 bases at V and 0 bases at J, with 5 bases in the middle. The germline gives CDR1 KGHSH, CDR2 LQKENI. The CDR3 covers 14 residues. CDR3 DNA sequence: TGTGCCAGCTCACCAGGGAGCTCTGGAAACACCATATATTTT. Protein sequence: CASSPGSSGNTIYF.

This clone was observed a handful of times. The V and J genes are TRBV7-9 and TRBJ1-1; 9 bases match TRBD1. CDR3 length: 14 amino acids. The V gene end was trimmed by 1 base and the J gene end by 12 bases; junction bases not matched to a gene: 9. Per the germline V gene, CDR1 is SEHNR and CDR2 is FQNEAQ (reference sequence). DNA of the CDR3: TGTGCCAGCAGCTTAGACCCCGGGACAGGGCGGTCTTTCTTT. This translates into CASSLDPGTGRSFF.

This clone appeared a few times. CDR3 DNA sequence: TGCAGCGTTGGGACAGGGGGAGCCTATGGCTACACCTTC. It codes for CSVGTGGAYGYTF. The chain employs TRBV29-1 and TRBJ1-2; 10 nucleotides align to TRBD1. The V and J ends lost 4 bases and 4 bases, in that order; junction bases with no gene match: 3. This CDR3 has 13 residues. Germline CDR1 reads SQVTM; CDR2 reads ANQGSEA.

Only a few counts were recorded for this clone. The chain uses TRBV6-1 and TRBJ2-1; TRBD2 might be the D (6 bases). This CDR3 has 11 amino acids. Germline V CDR1 and CDR2: MNHNS, SASEGT. The V and J ends lost 10 bases and 8 bases respectively, with 12 bases between them. The CDR3 loop is CAIREFDEQFF. The CDR3 nucleotides are TGTGCCATCCGGGAGTTCGATGAGCAGTTCTTC.